The 24 T cell receptor beta chains below all came from one sample that was sequenced in a study of blood T cell repertoires in COVID-19. Sequencing was performed with immunoSEQ multiplex PCR; in TCRdb, only in-frame clones are kept and a portion is missing. The data show more than 85,000 clones, 80% seen once. Sequencing was performed on peripheral blood. These receptors all come from a human donor in a cohort sampled during active or convalescent COVID-19.

The CDR3 bases are TGTGCCAGCAGTTTATGGAGTAGCGGGATGGAGCAGTACTTC. The encoded protein is CASSLWSSGMEQYF. V gene TRBV28 combines with J gene TRBJ2-7; 8 bases line up with TRBD2. V was pared by 0 bases and J by 7 bases, with 5 bases of the junction left unmatched. CDR3 length: 14 residues. CDR1 is MDHEN and CDR2 is SYDVKM in the germline V gene.

The rearrangement joins TRBV27 to TRBJ2-1; 9 nucleotides line up with TRBD2. The CDR3 sequence is 16 residues long. In germline, CDR1 is MNHEY, CDR2 SMNVEV (reference sequence). The V gene end was trimmed by 3 bases and the J gene end by 6 bases; junction bases not matched to a gene: 9. The CDR3 nucleotides read TGTGCCAGCAGTTTTTATGGTAGCGGGAGCCGCAATGAGCAGTTCTTC. Translation gives CASSFYGSGSRNEQFF.

V usage is TRBV29-1 and J usage is TRBJ2-7; TRBD2 matches at 10 bases. After removal of 3 bases from V and 0 bases from J, the junction contained 2 bases not matched to a gene. This CDR3 is 14 amino acids long. Germline loops: CDR1 SQVTM, CDR2 ANQGSEA. The CDR3 is CSVEGTSDSYEQYF. In DNA, the CDR3 is TGCAGCGTTGAGGGGACTAGCGACTCCTACGAGCAGTACTTC.

The chain employs TRBV10-3 and TRBJ2-7, with 7 bases identical to TRBD1. Germline V lookup: CDR1 ENHRY, CDR2 SYGVKD. The CDR3 is made up of 11 amino acids. V lost 11 bases, J lost 4 bases, and 5 bases stayed unmatched. The DNA for the CDR3 is TGTGCCGCCGGACAGGTATACGAGCAGTACTTC. Residues: CAAGQVYEQYF.

This chain links TRBV4-1 with TRBJ2-7; 7 bases are a match to TRBD1. Trimming removed 4 bases from V and 4 bases from J; junction bases left unmatched: 7. CDR1 is MGHRA and CDR2 is YSYEKL in the germline V gene. The CDR3 is made up of 14 amino acids. Written as DNA, the CDR3 is TGCGCCAGCAGCCCTCGGGACAGCATGTACGAGCAGTACTTC. It encodes CASSPRDSMYEQYF.

This clone was seen only once. This chain links TRBV30 with TRBJ1-1; tentatively, D is TRBD1 (6 bases). The CDR3 totals 12 residues. Trimming took 5 bases from V and 4 from J, leaving 11 bases between them. Germline lookup yields CDR1 GTSNPN and CDR2 SVGIG (reference sequence). CDR3 nucleotide sequence: TGTGCCTGGGACACAGGGTTCACTGAAGCTTTCTTT. Its protein is CAWDTGFTEAFF.

The chain uses TRBV28 and TRBJ1-6, with 10 positions matching TRBD1. V lost 6 bases and J lost 12; bases outside the gene matches: 11. This CDR3 has 15 residues. Germline V gives CDR1 MDHEN, CDR2 SYDVKM. This CDR3 is CASRAPGQGTRPLHF. The CDR3 DNA follows: TGTGCCAGCAGGGCCCCGGGACAGGGGACGAGACCCCTCCACTTT. Filled out from reference TRBV28 and TRBJ1-6, the complete variable domain reads DVKVTQSSRYLVKRTGEKVFLECVQDMDHENMFWYRQDPGLGLRLIYFSYDVKMKEKGDIPEGYSVSREKKERFSLILESASTNQTSMYLCASRAPGQGTRPLHFGNGTRLTVT.

The rearrangement uses TRBV4-3 and TRBJ1-2, with D tentatively TRBD1 (5 bases). The germline V gene has CDR1 LGHNA and CDR2 YSLEER. This CDR3 is built from 15 residues. V lost 2 bases and J 7 bases, leaving 17 bases between the germline ends. The CDR3 region has the DNA TGCGCCAGCAGCCAAAGTGCGTGGGGCTCTAGTGGCTACACCTTC. Protein sequence: CASSQSAWGSSGYTF.

The chain joins TRBV14 to TRBJ1-6, with D possibly TRBD1 on 5 matching bases. With 0 bases removed from V and 6 bases from J, the gap between germline ends came to 9 bases. The CDR3 contains 15 residues. Germline-derived CDR1 and CDR2 are SGHDN and FVKESK. Here the CDR3 reads CASSQDYRSNSPLHF. The CDR3 DNA reads as TGTGCCAGCAGCCAAGACTACAGGTCTAATTCACCCCTCCACTTT.

This clone came up a few times. This chain links TRBV5-4 with TRBJ2-7; tentatively, D is TRBD1 (5 bases). The CDR3 is 15 amino acids. Trimming took 4 bases from V and 6 from J, leaving 20 bases between them. Germline lookup yields CDR1 SGHNT and CDR2 YYREEE (reference sequence). The CDR3 nucleotides are TGTGCCAGCAGCCCCTGGGGCAGTCTGACGTCCGAGCAGTACTTC. This gives the protein CASSPWGSLTSEQYF.

V gene TRBV9 combines with J gene TRBJ2-3, with 8 bases lining up with TRBD1. The CDR3 is made up of 14 amino acids. Trimming took 3 bases from V and 5 from J; bases not matched to a gene: 5. Germline lookup yields CDR1 SGDLS and CDR2 YYNGEE. Here the CDR3 reads CASSGRGQRDTQYF. The CDR3 nucleotides are TGTGCCAGCAGCGGCAGGGGGCAGCGAGATACGCAGTATTTT.

The chain is built from TRBV2 and TRBJ2-6; D may be TRBD1 (6 bases). V lost 6 bases and J 0 bases, leaving 9 bases between the germline ends. Looked up from germline, CDR1 is SNHLY and CDR2 is FYNNEI. The CDR3 spans 15 residues. This chain's CDR3 is CASRGHTSGANVLTF. CDR3 bases: TGTGCCAGCAGGGGACATACCTCTGGGGCCAACGTCCTGACTTTC.

V and J are TRBV28 and TRBJ1-2; D is undetermined. The V gene lost 8 bases and the J gene lost 2 bases, with 9 bases spanning the gap. Germline V gene data show CDR1 as MDHEN and CDR2 as SYDVKM. This CDR3 spans 12 amino acids. Here the CDR3 DNA reads TGTGCCAGCCGCGCCGGGAACTATGGCTACACCTTC. Translated, it gives CASRAGNYGYTF.

The chain carries TRBV27 and TRBJ2-3; D is unclear. The V and J ends lost 5 bases and 3 bases respectively, with 9 bases between them. The CDR3 spans 13 residues. Looked up from germline, CDR1 is MNHEY and CDR2 is SMNVEV (reference sequence). CDR3 sequence (DNA): TGTGCCAGCAGTAAGCCCCCGACAGATACGCAGTATTTT. Translating gives CASSKPPTDTQYF.

The chain has TRBV7-2 and TRBJ2-3, with D possibly being TRBD2 (6 bases). In germline, CDR1 is SGHTA, CDR2 FQGNSA. This CDR3 is 13 amino acids long. Deletions cut 3 bases from V and 5 bases from J, with 9 bases between. CDR3 sequence reads: CASSFLRGDTQYF. CDR3 sequence (DNA): TGTGCCAGCAGCTTTTTGCGGGGAGATACGCAGTATTTT.

This sequence joins TRBV14 and TRBJ2-7; no clear D. This CDR3 has 14 amino acids. Germline loops: CDR1 SGHDN, CDR2 FVKESK. Between the trimmed V and J ends, which lost 5 bases and 3 bases, there was a span of 14 bases. The CDR3 DNA reads TGTGCCAGCAGCTTAATCAAGACAAACTACGAGCAGTACTTC. As protein: CASSLIKTNYEQYF. The full variable domain, rest sourced from reference TRBV14 and TRBJ2-7, is EAGVTQFPSHSVIEKGQTVTLRCDPISGHDNLYWYRRVMGKEIKFLLHFVKESKQDESGMPNNRFLAERTGGTYSTLKVQPAELEDSGVYFCASSLIKTNYEQYFGPGTRLTVT.

The chain carries TRBV7-2 and TRBJ1-5, with a tentative D call TRBD1 (5 bases). The CDR3 extends over 14 amino acids. V shed 2 bases and J shed 7 bases, with 12 bases lying between them. Germline values: CDR1 SGHTA, CDR2 FQGNSA. The DNA of the CDR3 is TGTGCCAGCAGCTTAAGGTCAGGGCCCCAGCCCCAGCATTTT. Amino acids: CASSLRSGPQPQHF.

The gene calls are TRBV15 and TRBJ2-3; D not certain. Trimming removed 0 bases at V and 2 bases at J, with 15 bases between. In germline, CDR1 is LNHNV, CDR2 YYDKDF (reference sequence). The length of the CDR3 is 17 residues. Written as DNA, the CDR3 is TGTGCCACCAGCAGAGATACTACACAACAACCCACAGATACGCAGTATTTT. It yields the protein CATSRDTTQQPTDTQYF.

The V call is TRBV7-2, the J call TRBJ2-7; 10 bases are a match to TRBD2. Germline V gene data show CDR1 as SGHTA and CDR2 as FQGNSA. V gave up 3 bases and J gave up 6 bases; unmatched junction bases: 8. This CDR3 region has 15 residues. CDR3 DNA: TGTGCCAGCAGCTTGGGGGCTAGCGGGAGCTCCGAGCAGTACTTC. Translated, it gives CASSLGASGSSEQYF.

The V and J genes are TRBV7-9 and TRBJ1-2, with 8 bases aligning to TRBD1. V was pared by 5 bases and J by 8 bases, with 10 bases of the junction left unmatched. The length of the CDR3 is 14 residues. Per germline, CDR1 SEHNR and CDR2 FQNEAQ (reference sequence). The CDR3 reads CASSRGQGDRGYTF. CDR3 nucleotide sequence: TGTGCCAGCAGCCGTGGACAGGGAGACCGAGGCTACACCTTC.

V and J are TRBV24-1 and TRBJ2-1; 8 bases fit TRBD2. With 4 bases clipped from V and 5 bases from J, the junction kept 12 bases outside the gene matches. Germline CDR1 is KGHDR and CDR2 is SFDVKD. This CDR3 is built from 17 residues. For the CDR3, the DNA is TGTGCCACCAGTGAGTTCCTAGCGGGTATAAACCACAATGAGCAGTTCTTC. It specifies CATSEFLAGINHNEQFF.

The chain has TRBV20-1 and TRBJ1-6; D unclear. Germline CDR1 is DFQATT and CDR2 is SNEGSKA (reference sequence). The CDR3 runs to 14 residues. The V end lost 3 bases, the J end lost 10 bases, and 16 bases lay between the germline ends. The CDR3: CSASSQRGESPLHF. The CDR3 region has the DNA TGCAGTGCTAGTTCCCAACGGGGAGAGTCACCCCTCCACTTT.

The chain combines TRBV27 with TRBJ1-2; tentative D call: TRBD1 (5 bases). Trimming pared 6 bases from V and 3 bases from J, leaving 11 bases between. Germline V lookup: CDR1 MNHEY, CDR2 SMNVEV (reference sequence). The CDR3 is 13 residues long. The CDR3 DNA follows: TGTGCCAGCAGACTGACGGGGGACTATGGCTACACCTTC. Translating gives CASRLTGDYGYTF.

The chain employs TRBV6-2 or TRBV6-3 and TRBJ2-3; possibly TRBD1 for D (7 bases). The CDR3 length is 15 residues. Deletions cut 5 bases from V and 9 bases from J, with 21 bases between. Germline V gives CDR1 MNHEY, CDR2 SVGEGT. CDR3 DNA sequence: TGTGCCAGCAGTGTCATTACGAAGGGGGCGGGGACGCAGTATTTT. Protein: CASSVITKGAGTQYF.